Detailed here is one TCR beta chain. The antigen remains undetermined. HIV-positive participants were all treated in the United States. Runs used v3.0 of the immunoSEQ assay and were done at survey level. Libraries were prepared by immunoSEQ multiplex PCR; TCRdb keeps only in-frame clonotypes and omits some of them. The data contain around 26,000 clones, 65% to 85% of them singletons. The data derive from a study of long-term antiretroviral therapy in people with HIV. Study results and caveats: Transplant donor controls retained higher diversity, though diversity increased after ART. It was observed that HIV repertoires exhibited narrower CDR3 length ranges than controls.

This clonotype originated in a man aged 30 to 39 with HIV. The specimen comprised unsorted PBMCs, sampled around 4.2 years after starting antiretroviral therapy.

CDR3: CASSPVSDSYEQYF. CDR3 sequence (DNA): TGCGCCAGCAGCCCTGTGAGCGACTCCTACGAGCAGTACTTC. The chain carries TRBV4-3 and TRBJ2-7; D remains unclear. In germline, CDR1 is LGHNA, CDR2 YSLEER. V lost 4 bases and J 0 bases, leaving 10 bases between the germline ends. This CDR3 contains 14 residues.